These 19 T cell receptor beta chains came from one sample sequenced in a study of blood T cell repertoires in COVID-19. Profiled with immunoSEQ multiplex PCR; TCRdb holds only in-frame clones, not every one. Among around 370,000 clones listed, around 86% were seen once. The material sequenced was peripheral blood. All receptors derive from a woman in her fifties or sixties with COVID-19, enrolled during active disease.

The rearrangement joins TRBV6-1 to TRBJ1-1, with D possibly TRBD1 on 6 matching bases. Germline V CDR1 and CDR2: MNHNS, SASEGT. There are 11 residues in the CDR3. V was pared by 2 bases and J by 9 bases, with 7 bases between. The CDR3 DNA is TGTGCCAGCAGTGAACAGGGGAAAGCTTTCTTT. The encoded protein is CASSEQGKAFF.

V usage is TRBV5-1 and J usage is TRBJ1-6, with D perhaps matching TRBD1 (5 bases). The CDR3 totals 14 residues. Germline CDR1 and CDR2: SGHRS and YFSETQ. V was cut by 0 bases and J by 6 bases, with 7 bases left in between. For the CDR3, the DNA is TGCGCCAGCAGCTTGGGACAGTTTAATTCACCCCTCCACTTT. It specifies CASSLGQFNSPLHF.

V usage is TRBV24-1 and J usage is TRBJ2-5; D not certain. V was trimmed by 4 bases and J by 7 bases, leaving 15 bases between them. CDR3 length equals 14 residues. Germline V gene lookup returns CDR1 KGHDR and CDR2 SFDVKD. The CDR3 protein is CATSDLTQPGTQYF. CDR3 bases: TGTGCCACCAGTGACCTAACCCAACCAGGGACCCAGTACTTC.

V gene TRBV7-2 combines with J gene TRBJ2-3; 10 nucleotides agree with TRBD2. Germline values: CDR1 SGHTA, CDR2 FQGNSA. The junction had 12 bases not matched to a gene; V was cut back by 2 bases and J by 7 bases. The CDR3 contains 17 residues. The CDR3 bases are TGTGCCAGCAGCTTACATCCCCAAGCGGGAGGGCCATATACGCAGTATTTT. Translation: CASSLHPQAGGPYTQYF. Variable domain in full (rest from reference TRBV7-2 and TRBJ2-3): GAGVSQSPSNKVTEKGKDVELRCDPISGHTALYWYRQSLGQGLEFLIYFQGNSAPDKSGLPSDRFSAERTGGSVSTLTIQRTQQEDSAVYLCASSLHPQAGGPYTQYFGPGTRLTVL.

This clone was seen more than once but under ten times. The chain employs TRBV10-3 and TRBJ1-5; a possible D gene is TRBD1 (6 bases). The germline V and J ends were trimmed by 6 bases and 6 bases, with 15 bases remaining between them. CDR1 ENHRY and CDR2 SYGVKD come from the germline V gene. The CDR3 is 14 amino acids. DNA of the CDR3: TGTGCCATCAGGCGTCAGGGGTTGGGTCAGCCCCAGCATTTT. Amino acids: CAIRRQGLGQPQHF.

The chain carries TRBV4-1 and TRBJ2-4, with TRBD2 as a possible D gene (5 bases). Germline V lookup: CDR1 MGHRA, CDR2 YSYEKL. With 4 bases removed from V and 1 base from J, the gap between germline ends came to 17 bases. The CDR3 has 17 amino acids. The CDR3 sequence is CASSPGSVRGAKNIQYF. Written as DNA, the CDR3 is TGCGCCAGCAGCCCAGGATCGGTCCGGGGTGCCAAAAACATTCAGTACTTC.

Turning to this clone: The same CDR3 can be traced to other DNA sequences in this sample. This chain links TRBV9 with TRBJ2-1, with D possibly being TRBD2 (5 bases). V was cut by 0 bases and J by 0 bases, with 10 bases left in between. The CDR3 totals 16 residues. Germline CDR1 reads SGDLS; CDR2 reads YYNGEE. The chain's CDR3 is CASSVVAGSSYNEQFF. The CDR3 bases are TGTGCCAGCAGCGTAGTTGCGGGCAGCTCCTACAATGAGCAGTTCTTC.

The chain employs TRBV5-1 and TRBJ1-1; TRBD1 aligns across 7 bases. With V trimmed by 0 bases and J by 2 bases, 4 bases remained unmatched. Germline CDR1 is SGHRS and CDR2 is YFSETQ. This CDR3 is built from 15 residues. The CDR3 reads CASSLAGGQNTEAFF. CDR3 DNA sequence: TGCGCCAGCAGCTTGGCAGGGGGACAAAACACTGAAGCTTTCTTT.

This chain connects TRBV7-3 to TRBJ1-2; D is undetermined. This CDR3 spans 14 amino acids. Looked up from germline, CDR1 is SGHTA and CDR2 is FQGTGA. V lost 3 bases to trimming and J lost 0 bases, with 8 bases between them. CDR3 DNA: TGTGCCAGCAGCTTTGGAGAATCTAACTATGGCTACACCTTC. Translating gives CASSFGESNYGYTF.

The gene calls are TRBV6-5 and TRBJ1-1; D perhaps matches TRBD1 (5 bases). Germline values: CDR1 MNHEY, CDR2 SVGAGI. V was clipped by 0 bases and J by 5 bases, with 10 bases between them. The CDR3 contains 14 residues. CDR3 coding DNA: TGTGCCAGCAGTTACTCGTTCAGGGAAACTGAAGCTTTCTTT. Amino acid sequence: CASSYSFRETEAFF.

The chain carries TRBV19 and TRBJ1-1; tentative D call: TRBD1 (6 bases). Germline loops: CDR1 LNHDA, CDR2 SQIVND (reference sequence). The ends were cut back, 4 bases at V and 7 bases at J, with 13 bases in the middle. The CDR3 length is 13 residues. CDR3 nucleotide sequence: TGTGCCAGTAGTACTCGTTTACAGGGTGAAGCTTTCTTT. This gives the protein CASSTRLQGEAFF.

This clone has just one count. The chain employs TRBV7-2 and TRBJ2-7; 10 bases match TRBD1. Germline V gene data show CDR1 as SGHTA and CDR2 as FQGNSA. V lost 4 bases, J lost 9 bases, and 6 bases stayed unmatched. The CDR3 is made up of 13 amino acids. The CDR3 nucleotides are TGTGCCAGCAGCTCGGACAGGGGGAATTCGCAGTACTTC. This translates into CASSSDRGNSQYF.

V usage is TRBV19 and J usage is TRBJ1-1, with 8 nucleotides matching TRBD1. Looked up from germline, CDR1 is LNHDA and CDR2 is SQIVND (reference sequence). V trimming: 6 bases; J trimming: 8 bases; junction bases outside the gene matches: 8. The CDR3 loop spans 13 amino acids. CDR3 in DNA: TGTGCCAGTAGCACCGGGACAGGACGCGAAGCTTTCTTT. This sequence encodes CASSTGTGREAFF.

This chain connects TRBV19 to TRBJ2-3; TRBD1 agrees at 10 bases. Germline assignment: CDR1 LNHDA and CDR2 SQIVND (reference sequence). The J segment lost 4 bases and the V segment lost 3 bases, leaving 7 bases of the junction unmatched. The length of the CDR3 is 16 residues. Written as DNA, the CDR3 is TGTGCCAGTAGTATTTTTGGGACAGGGGACCCAGATACGCAGTATTTT. This sequence encodes CASSIFGTGDPDTQYF.

The chain recombines TRBV24-1 with TRBJ1-2; 9 bases map to TRBD1. Trimming took 5 bases from V and 4 from J; bases not matched to a gene: 4. Germline CDR1 reads KGHDR; CDR2 reads SFDVKD. CDR3 length: 14 amino acids. The CDR3 spells CATSAGTGFYGYTF. In DNA form, the CDR3 reads TGTGCCACCAGTGCAGGGACAGGGTTCTATGGCTACACCTTC.

V usage is TRBV5-1 and J usage is TRBJ1-1; D is unresolved. CDR1 SGHRS and CDR2 YFSETQ come from the germline V gene. V shed 2 bases and J shed 6 bases, with 11 bases lying between them. This CDR3 region has 13 residues. In DNA, the CDR3 is TGCGCCAGCAGCTTTGGCGGAATCGCTGAAGCTTTCTTT. This codes for CASSFGGIAEAFF.

CDR3 nucleotide sequence: TGTGCCAGCAGCTTAGCAGGGAGTTTTGTGGGGTATGGCTACACCTTC. This codes for CASSLAGSFVGYGYTF. J is TRBJ1-2 and V is TRBV7-8, with D hard to call. The germline V gene encodes CDR1 SGHVS and CDR2 FQNEAQ. The CDR3 loop spans 16 amino acids. V lost 0 bases to trimming and J lost 5 bases, with 16 bases between them. The full variable domain, in which reference TRBV7-8 and TRBJ1-2 provide the parts outside the CDR3, is GAGVSQSPRYKVAKRGQDVALRCDPISGHVSLFWYQQALGQGPEFLTYFQNEAQLDKSGLPSDRFFAERPEGSVSTLKIQRTQQEDSAVYLCASSLAGSFVGYGYTFGSGTRLTVV.

This clone was recorded many times. The J gene is TRBJ1-2, the V gene TRBV11-3; 8 nucleotides line up with TRBD1. Germline V CDR1 and CDR2: SGHNT, YENEEA. The CDR3 is made up of 17 amino acids. Trimming cost V 1 base and J 3 bases; bases outside gene matches: 10. The CDR3 region has the DNA TGTGCCAGCAGCTTAGTTTGGAGGAGACAGGGGTACTATGGCTACACCTTC. Amino acid sequence: CASSLVWRRQGYYGYTF. The whole variable domain, filled in from reference TRBV11-3 and TRBJ1-2, reads EAGVVQSPRYKIIEKKQPVAFWCNPISGHNTLYWYLQNLGQGPELLIRYENEEAVDDSQLPKDRFSAERLKGVDSTLKIQPAELGDSAVYLCASSLVWRRQGYYGYTFGSGTRLTVV.

V is TRBV5-1 and J is TRBJ2-2; 9 bases map to TRBD1. The V and J ends lost 4 bases and 2 bases, in that order; junction bases with no gene match: 3. The CDR3 is 15 amino acids. Per germline, CDR1 SGHRS and CDR2 YFSETQ. CDR3 amino acids: CASSTGQGNTGELFF. The DNA for the CDR3 is TGCGCCAGCAGCACGGGACAGGGAAACACCGGGGAGCTGTTTTTT.